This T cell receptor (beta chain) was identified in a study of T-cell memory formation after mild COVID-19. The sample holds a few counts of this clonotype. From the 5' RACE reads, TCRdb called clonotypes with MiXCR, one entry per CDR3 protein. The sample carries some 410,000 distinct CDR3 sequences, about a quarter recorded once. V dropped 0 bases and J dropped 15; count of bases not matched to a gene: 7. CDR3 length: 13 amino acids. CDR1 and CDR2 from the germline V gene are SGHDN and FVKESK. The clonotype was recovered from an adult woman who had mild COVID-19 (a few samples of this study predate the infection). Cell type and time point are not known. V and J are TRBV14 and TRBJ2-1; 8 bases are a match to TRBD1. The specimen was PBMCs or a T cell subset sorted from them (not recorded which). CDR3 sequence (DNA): TGTGCCAGCAGCCAAGATCTGAGGACAGGGTCGTTCTTC. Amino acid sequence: CASSQDLRTGSFF.